Listed below are T cell receptor beta chains from one sample, sequenced in a study of blood T cell repertoires in COVID-19. Profiled with immunoSEQ multiplex PCR; TCRdb holds only in-frame clones, not every one. The table has over 120,000 clones, around nine tenths seen once. Sequencing was carried out using peripheral blood. The receptor set was obtained from a man in his fifties or sixties with active or convalescent COVID-19. CDR3s include the opening cysteine and the closing phenylalanine or tryptophan. A D gene is named only where the DNA matches it firmly. Clone size is shown for a subset of rows, as once, few, many or a class of expanded clone.

>-|14|TRBJ2-1|TRBD1|TRBV30
CAWSVTGTGDEQFF
TGTGCCTGGAGTGTTACCGGGACAGGGGATGAGCAGTTCTTC
>once|16|TRBJ2-3|TRBD2|TRBV27
CASRSVAGTSTDTQYF
TGTGCCAGCCGCTCCGTAGCGGGCACAAGCACAGATACGCAGTATTTT
>-|15|TRBJ1-2|-|TRBV24-1
CATSDGGGSNYGYTF
TGTGCCACCAGTGATGGTGGCGGGAGTAACTATGGCTACACCTTC
>once|16|TRBJ1-1|-|TRBV4-2
CASSQEDITVNTEAFF
TGTGCCAGCAGCCAAGAGGATATTACAGTTAACACTGAAGCTTTCTTT
>once|16|TRBJ1-5|TRBD1|TRBV24-1
CATAPATGVSNQPQHF
TGTGCCACCGCCCCCGCGACAGGGGTTAGCAATCAGCCCCAGCATTTT
>-|14|TRBJ2-5|TRBD1|TRBV4-1
CASSRRQGQETQYF
TGCGCCAGCAGCCGCCGACAGGGGCAAGAGACCCAGTACTTC
>-|14|TRBJ1-1|-|TRBV5-4
CASIQRGGSKEAFF
TGTGCCAGCATACAAAGGGGAGGAAGTAAAGAAGCTTTCTTT
>-|15|TRBJ1-3|-|TRBV11-2
CASSFTGPSGNTIYF
TGTGCCAGCAGCTTTACAGGGCCATCTGGAAACACCATATATTTT
>few|15|TRBJ1-1|TRBD1|TRBV6-2/TRBV6-3
CASNPRDRGNTEAFF
TGTGCCAGCAACCCCCGGGACAGGGGGAACACTGAAGCTTTCTTT
>once|14|TRBJ2-5|-|TRBV5-4
CASSSRVEGETQYF
TGTGCCAGCAGCTCCCGGGTGGAGGGAGAGACCCAGTACTTC
>-|15|TRBJ2-1|TRBD1|TRBV6-5
CASSTRQGGYNEQFF
TGTGCCAGCAGTACCCGACAGGGGGGTTACAATGAGCAGTTCTTC
>-|11|TRBJ1-1|-|TRBV5-1
CASSSQGEAFF
TGCGCCAGCAGCTCCCAGGGGGAAGCTTTCTTT
>-|15|TRBJ2-1|TRBD2|TRBV7-9
CASSKRGGFYNEQFF
TGTGCCAGCAGCAAACGGGGGGGCTTCTACAATGAGCAGTTCTTC
>-|15|TRBJ1-2|TRBD1|TRBV30
CAYTKVRQGPYGYTF
TGTGCCTATACAAAAGTACGACAGGGACCCTATGGCTACACCTTC
>once|16|TRBJ2-1|TRBD1|TRBV7-2
CASSLQGQGALNEQFF
TGTGCCAGCAGCTTACAGGGACAGGGGGCCCTCAATGAGCAGTTCTTC
>-|15|TRBJ2-7|TRBD1|TRBV5-1
CASSLTSTGAYEQYF
TGCGCCAGCAGCTTGACCTCAACAGGGGCTTACGAGCAGTACTTC
>-|15|TRBJ1-2|TRBD1|TRBV4-1
CASSRDRTINYGYTF
TGCGCCAGCAGCCGGGACAGGACGATTAACTATGGCTACACCTTC
>once|12|TRBJ2-7|-|TRBV3-1/TRBV3-2
CASSYGGAEQYF
TGTGCCAGCAGCTACGGGGGAGCCGAGCAGTACTTC
>-|13|TRBJ1-4|-|TRBV28
CASCPGANEKLFF
TGTGCCAGCTGCCCTGGGGCAAATGAAAAACTGTTTTTT
>-|12|TRBJ2-1|TRBD2|TRBV30
CAWKLAGDEQFF
TGTGCCTGGAAACTAGCGGGGGATGAGCAGTTCTTC
>-|12|TRBJ1-4|-|TRBV5-8
CASSLGREKLFF
TGTGCCAGCAGCTTGGGGAGGGAAAAACTGTTTTTT
>-|17|TRBJ2-5|TRBD1|TRBV5-1
CASSLVGTGKRQETQYF
TGCGCCAGCAGCCTGGTTGGGACAGGGAAGAGACAAGAGACCCAGTACTTC
>-|16|TRBJ1-1|-|TRBV3-1/TRBV3-2
CASSQERARMNTEAFF
TGTGCCAGCAGCCAAGAGAGGGCCCGGATGAACACTGAAGCTTTCTTT
>-|14|TRBJ2-1|-|TRBV9
CASSLQGLYNEQFF
TGTGCCAGCAGCCTGCAAGGACTATACAATGAGCAGTTCTTC